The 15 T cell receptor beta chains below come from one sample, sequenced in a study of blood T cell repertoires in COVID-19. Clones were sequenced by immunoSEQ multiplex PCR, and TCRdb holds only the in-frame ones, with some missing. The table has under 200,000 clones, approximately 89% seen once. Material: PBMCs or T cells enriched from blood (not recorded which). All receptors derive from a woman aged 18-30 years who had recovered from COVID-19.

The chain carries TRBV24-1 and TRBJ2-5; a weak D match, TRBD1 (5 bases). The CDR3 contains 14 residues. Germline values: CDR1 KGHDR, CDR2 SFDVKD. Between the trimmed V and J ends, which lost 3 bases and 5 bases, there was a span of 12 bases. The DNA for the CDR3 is TGTGCCACCAGTGATGCTAGGGGTACGGAGACCCAGTACTTC. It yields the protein CATSDARGTETQYF.

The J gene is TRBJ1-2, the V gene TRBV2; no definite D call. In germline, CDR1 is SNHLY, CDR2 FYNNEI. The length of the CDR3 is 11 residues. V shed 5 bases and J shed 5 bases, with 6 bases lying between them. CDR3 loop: CASSPQYGYTF. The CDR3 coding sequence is TGTGCCAGCAGTCCGCAGTATGGCTACACCTTC.

The CDR3 here is CASIIGVKTTEETQYF. The CDR3 region has the DNA TGTGCCAGCATTATAGGGGTGAAGACGACCGAAGAGACCCAGTACTTC. The chain couples TRBV27 to TRBJ2-5; D is perhaps TRBD1 (5 bases). CDR1 and CDR2 (germline): MNHEY, SMNVEV (reference sequence). The V end lost 7 bases, the J end lost 3 bases, and 21 bases lay between the germline ends. This CDR3 is built from 16 residues.

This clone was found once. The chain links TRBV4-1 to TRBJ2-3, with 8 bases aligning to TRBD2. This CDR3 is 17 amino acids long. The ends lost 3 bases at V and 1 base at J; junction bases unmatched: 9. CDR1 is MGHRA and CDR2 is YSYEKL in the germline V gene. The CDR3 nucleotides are TGCGCCAGCAGCCACCCAGGGAGGGGACTAGGCACAGATACGCAGTATTTT. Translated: CASSHPGRGLGTDTQYF.

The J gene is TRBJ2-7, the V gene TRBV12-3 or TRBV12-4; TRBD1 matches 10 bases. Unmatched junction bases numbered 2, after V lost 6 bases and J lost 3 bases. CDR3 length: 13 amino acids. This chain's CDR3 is CASRGTGDYEQYF. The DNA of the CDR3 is TGTGCCAGCAGGGGGACAGGGGACTACGAGCAGTACTTC.

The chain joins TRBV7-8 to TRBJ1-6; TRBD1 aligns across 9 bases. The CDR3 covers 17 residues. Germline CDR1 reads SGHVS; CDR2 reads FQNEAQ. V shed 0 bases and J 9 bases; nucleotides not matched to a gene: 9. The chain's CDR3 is CASSLAHSTGGGSPLHF. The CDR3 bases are TGTGCCAGCAGCTTAGCCCACTCGACAGGGGGTGGTTCACCCCTCCACTTT. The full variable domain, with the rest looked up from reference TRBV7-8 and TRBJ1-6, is GAGVSQSPRYKVAKRGQDVALRCDPISGHVSLFWYQQALGQGPEFLTYFQNEAQLDKSGLPSDRFFAERPEGSVSTLKIQRTQQEDSAVYLCASSLAHSTGGGSPLHFGNGTRLTVT.

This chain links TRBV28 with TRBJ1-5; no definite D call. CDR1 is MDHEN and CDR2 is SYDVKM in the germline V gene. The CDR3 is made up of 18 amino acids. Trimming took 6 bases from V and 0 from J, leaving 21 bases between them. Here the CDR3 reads CASSPVRRVPHSNQPQHF. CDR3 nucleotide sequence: TGTGCCAGCAGCCCCGTTCGACGGGTCCCCCATAGCAATCAGCCCCAGCATTTT. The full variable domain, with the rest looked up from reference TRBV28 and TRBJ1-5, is DVKVTQSSRYLVKRTGEKVFLECVQDMDHENMFWYRQDPGLGLRLIYFSYDVKMKEKGDIPEGYSVSREKKERFSLILESASTNQTSMYLCASSPVRRVPHSNQPQHFGDGTRLSIL.

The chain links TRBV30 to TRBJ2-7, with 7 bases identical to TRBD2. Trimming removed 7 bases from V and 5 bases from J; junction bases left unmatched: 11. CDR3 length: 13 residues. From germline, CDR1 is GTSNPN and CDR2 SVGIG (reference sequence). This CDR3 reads CASKGRGRDEQYF. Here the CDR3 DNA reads TGTGCCTCCAAAGGAAGAGGGAGGGACGAGCAGTACTTC.

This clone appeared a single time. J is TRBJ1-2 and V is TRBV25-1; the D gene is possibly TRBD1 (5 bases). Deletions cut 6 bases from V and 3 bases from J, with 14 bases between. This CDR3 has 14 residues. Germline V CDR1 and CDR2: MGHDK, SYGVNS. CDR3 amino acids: CASRNGGEDYGYTF. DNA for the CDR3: TGTGCCAGCAGGAACGGGGGGGAAGACTATGGCTACACCTTC.

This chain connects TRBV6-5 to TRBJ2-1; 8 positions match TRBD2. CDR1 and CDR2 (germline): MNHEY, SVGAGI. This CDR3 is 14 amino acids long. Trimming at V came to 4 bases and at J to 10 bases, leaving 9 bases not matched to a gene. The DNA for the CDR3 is TGTGCCAGCAGTTCTGGAAGCGGGAGCAGGGAGCAGTTCTTC. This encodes CASSSGSGSREQFF.

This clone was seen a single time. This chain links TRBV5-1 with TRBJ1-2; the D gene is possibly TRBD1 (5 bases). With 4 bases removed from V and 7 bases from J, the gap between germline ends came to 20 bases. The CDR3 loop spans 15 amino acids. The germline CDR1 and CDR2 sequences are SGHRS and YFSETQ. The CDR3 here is CASSENLSGSGGYTF. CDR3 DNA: TGCGCCAGCAGCGAAAACCTTTCAGGGTCGGGTGGCTACACCTTC. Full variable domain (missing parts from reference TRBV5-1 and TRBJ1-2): KAGVTQTPRYLIKTRGQQVTLSCSPISGHRSVSWYQQTPGQGLQFLFEYFSETQRNKGNFPGRFSGRQFSNSRSEMNVSTLELGDSALYLCASSENLSGSGGYTFGSGTRLTVV.

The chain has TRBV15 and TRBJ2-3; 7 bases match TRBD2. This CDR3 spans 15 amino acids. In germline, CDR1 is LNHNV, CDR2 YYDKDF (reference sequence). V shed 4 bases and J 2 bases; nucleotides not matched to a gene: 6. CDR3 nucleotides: TGTGCCACCAGCAATCACCTAGCGGACACAGATACGCAGTATTTT. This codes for CATSNHLADTDTQYF.

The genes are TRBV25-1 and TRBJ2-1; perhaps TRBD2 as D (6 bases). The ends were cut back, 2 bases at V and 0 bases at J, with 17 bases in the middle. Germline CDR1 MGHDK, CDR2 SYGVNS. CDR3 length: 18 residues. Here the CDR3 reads CASSEVTNRGSSYNEQFF. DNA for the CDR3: TGTGCCAGCAGTGAAGTGACAAATCGGGGGAGCTCCTACAATGAGCAGTTCTTC.

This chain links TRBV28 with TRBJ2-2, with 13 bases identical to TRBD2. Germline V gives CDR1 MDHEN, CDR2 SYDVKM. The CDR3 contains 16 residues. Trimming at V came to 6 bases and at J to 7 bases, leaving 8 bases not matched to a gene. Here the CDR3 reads CASSQTSGRIYGELFF. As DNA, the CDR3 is TGTGCCAGCAGCCAGACTAGCGGGAGGATATACGGGGAGCTGTTTTTT.

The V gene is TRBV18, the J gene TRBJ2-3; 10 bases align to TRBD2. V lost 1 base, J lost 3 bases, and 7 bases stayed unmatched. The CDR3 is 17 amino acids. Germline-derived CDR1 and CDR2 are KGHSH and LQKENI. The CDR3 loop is CASSPLKAGGTTDTQYF. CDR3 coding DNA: TGTGCCAGCTCACCACTCAAAGCGGGAGGGACAACAGATACGCAGTATTTT.